This TCR beta chain was captured by sequencing in a study of T cells in Graves' hyperthyroidism and ophthalmopathy. Amplified TCR beta CDR3 regions derived from RNA transcripts. First-round RT-PCR of the TCR CDR3 relied on the HTBI primer set. TCRdb redid the calling of the multiplex PCR reads with MiXCR, one entry per CDR3 protein. The repertoire consists of about 600,000 distinct CDR3 sequences, with 12% to 15% occurring once and the leading ten covering less than 9%. Fresh peripheral blood, 8 to 10 ml of it, supplied the PBMCs. Germline V gene data show CDR1 as DFQATT and CDR2 as SNEGSKA (reference sequence). Trimming shortened V by 4 bases and J by 2 bases, and 24 bases separated the two germline ends. The CDR3 spans 17 residues. There are many counts of this clonotype.

The sequence was obtained from a young woman with Graves' ophthalmopathy. The sequenced sample was blood. This chain uses TRBV20-1 with TRBJ2-7; tentative D call: TRBD2 (5 bases). The DNA of the CDR3 is TGCAGTGCTATGCCCCCCTTGGTGCGGATGCGGGCCTACGAGCAGTACTTC. It yields the protein CSAMPPLVRMRAYEQYF.